Listed below are T cell receptor beta chains from one sample, sequenced in a study of OX40 agonist ivuxolimab in advanced cancers. TCRdb's copy holds only in-frame clones and misses some; the assay was immunoSEQ multiplex PCR. The table lists tens of thousands of clones, roughly 79% of them singletons. The sequencing here drew on CD4+ or CD8+ T cells sorted from blood, taken in a trial of the OX40 agonist ivuxolimab. The receptors shown here come from an adult with an advanced solid tumor such as melanoma, head and neck, liver or kidney cancer. CDR3s include the opening cysteine and the closing phenylalanine or tryptophan. The D gene is left open where the match is weak. Size is omitted from some rows. Given values are once, few, many or a class for expanded clones.

NA,TRBJ2-3,NA,TRBV7-2,TGTGCCAGCACCCCTACCGGGACTTGGGGGGATACGCAGTATTTT,CASTPTGTWGDTQYF
few,TRBJ2-6,NA,TRBV4-3,TGCGCCAGCAGCCAAGACAGGGTTGGGGCCAACGTCCTGACTTTC,CASSQDRVGANVLTF
NA,TRBJ2-7,NA,TRBV18,TGTGCCAGCTCACGTGCGGGACAGACGGCCGAGCAGTACTTC,CASSRAGQTAEQYF
NA,TRBJ1-1,NA,TRBV19,TGTGCCAGTAAGAGACGGGGGGGTCAGTTCCCTGAAGCTTTCTTT,CASKRRGGQFPEAFF
NA,TRBJ2-1,NA,TRBV9,TGTGCCAGCAGCCCTCCCACTGGCAGGGCCAACTACAATGAGCAGTTCTTC,CASSPPTGRANYNEQFF
NA,TRBJ1-1,NA,TRBV7-2,TGTGCCAGCAGCCTGACGACAAACACTGAAGCTTTCTTT,CASSLTTNTEAFF
NA,TRBJ2-1,TRBD2,TRBV5-4,TGTGCCAGCAGCTTGCTGGCGGGGGGGCCCAATGAGCAGTTCTTC,CASSLLAGGPNEQFF
NA,TRBJ2-2,TRBD2,TRBV6-5,TGTGCCAGCAGTTACACTAGCGCGGGGAACACCGGGGAGCTGTTTTTT,CASSYTSAGNTGELFF
NA,TRBJ2-1,NA,TRBV7-2,TGTGCCAGCAGCTTCGAGAGGGGAGGAGAGCAGTTCTTC,CASSFERGGEQFF
NA,TRBJ2-7,NA,TRBV7-9,TGTGCCAGCAGCTTAGCTGGACCAGCTCACGAGCAGTACTTC,CASSLAGPAHEQYF
NA,TRBJ1-2,NA,TRBV9,TGTGCCAGCAGCCCCCATGATACCAGCTATGGCTACACCTTC,CASSPHDTSYGYTF
NA,TRBJ2-1,TRBD2,TRBV18,TGTGCCAGCTCACCATCTCGAGCGGGAGGGGGCTACAATGAGCAGTTCTTC,CASSPSRAGGGYNEQFF
NA,TRBJ2-7,TRBD1,TRBV7-6,TGTGCCAGCAGCCCAATCGGGGGACAGGGGGCGGGAGAGCAGTACTTC,CASSPIGGQGAGEQYF
NA,TRBJ2-7,TRBD2,TRBV6-5,TGTGCCAGCAGGCGTCGGGCTAGCGGGCCTTACGAGCAGTACTTC,CASRRRASGPYEQYF
NA,TRBJ2-3,NA,TRBV25-1,TGTGCCAGCAGTGAACGAGGAGATACGCAGTATTTT,CASSERGDTQYF
NA,TRBJ1-6,NA,TRBV28,TGTGCCAGCACCAAATCCGGGACACCCGACGTTTCACCCCTCCACTTT,CASTKSGTPDVSPLHF
few,TRBJ1-1,TRBD1,TRBV30,TGTGCCTGGAGCACAGGGGGCGCTAAAGAAGCTTTCTTT,CAWSTGGAKEAFF
NA,TRBJ1-4,NA,TRBV6-5,TGTGCCAGCAGTTACGTACCAACTAATGAAAAACTGTTTTTT,CASSYVPTNEKLFF
few,TRBJ1-5,NA,TRBV30,TGTGCCTGGAGTGTACCGGAGACGGCTTCAGGTCAGCATTTT,CAWSVPETASGQHF
NA,TRBJ2-5,NA,TRBV5-1,TGCGCCAGCAGCTGGGCACCCCAAGAGACCCAGTACTTC,CASSWAPQETQYF
NA,TRBJ1-6,NA,TRBV5-4,TGTGCCAGCAGCCGTGCGGGGAACTCACCCCTCCACTTT,CASSRAGNSPLHF
NA,TRBJ1-5,NA,TRBV12-5,TGTGCTAGTGGTCTCGAGAGCAATCAGCCCCAGCATTTT,CASGLESNQPQHF
once,TRBJ2-5,TRBD2,TRBV5-1,TGCGCCAGCAGCTACCTGACTAGCGAGCAAGAGACCCAGTACTTC,CASSYLTSEQETQYF
NA,TRBJ1-1,NA,TRBV6-1,TGTGCCAGCACCATAAGAGGTGAAGCTTTCTTT,CASTIRGEAFF
NA,TRBJ2-1,TRBD2,TRBV29-1,TGCAGCGTTGAAGGGACTAGCGGGAGCTACAATGAGCAGTTCTTC,CSVEGTSGSYNEQFF
NA,TRBJ2-1,TRBD2,TRBV7-6,TGTGCCAGCAGCTTAAGGGTAGCGGGGGGCCTGAATGAGCAGTTCTTC,CASSLRVAGGLNEQFF
NA,TRBJ1-1,NA,TRBV7-2,TGTGCCAGCAGCTTAGCAGCAATGAACACTGAAGCTTTCTTT,CASSLAAMNTEAFF
NA,TRBJ1-1,TRBD1,TRBV13,TGTGCCAGCAGCGCGGTGACAGGGGGTAACACTGAAGCTTTCTTT,CASSAVTGGNTEAFF
NA,TRBJ1-1,TRBD1,TRBV7-6,TGTGCCAGCAGCTTAAGGGCTTCGACAGGGGCCACTGAAGCTTTCTTT,CASSLRASTGATEAFF
NA,TRBJ1-3,TRBD1,TRBV6-6,TGTGCCAGCAGTTCTTACAGGGGAAGGTCTGGAAACACCATATATTTT,CASSSYRGRSGNTIYF
NA,TRBJ2-5,TRBD1,TRBV19,TGTGCCAGTAGTATAGAGGGGACAGGGCTGGAGACCCAGTACTTC,CASSIEGTGLETQYF
NA,TRBJ1-5,TRBD1,TRBV6-6,TGTGCCAGCAGTTACCGGACAGGAGGGAGTCAGCCCCAGCATTTT,CASSYRTGGSQPQHF
NA,TRBJ1-5,TRBD1,TRBV28,TGTGCCAGCAGCCCGGGACAGGGAAATCAGCCCCAGCATTTT,CASSPGQGNQPQHF
NA,TRBJ1-4,NA,TRBV23-1,TGCGCCAGCAGTCAATCGGGAAGCCAAGGGGAAAAACTGTTTTTT,CASSQSGSQGEKLFF
once,TRBJ2-1,NA,TRBV6-1,TGTGCCAGCAGTGAAGTACAATACAATGAGCAGTTCTTC,CASSEVQYNEQFF
NA,TRBJ2-7,NA,TRBV10-2,TGCGCCAGCAGCTACAGGGAAGGCTCCTACGAGCAGTACTTC,CASSYREGSYEQYF
medium-sized,TRBJ1-2,TRBD1,TRBV19,TGTGCCAGTAGTTCCCAGGGGGCTTATGGCTACACCTTC,CASSSQGAYGYTF
NA,TRBJ1-1,NA,TRBV5-1,TGCGCCAGCAGCTTCGTCCAGGGGTTGGGGAACACTGAAGCTTTCTTT,CASSFVQGLGNTEAFF
NA,TRBJ2-3,NA,TRBV19,TGTGCCACCAAAGGGAGAGAATCAGATACGCAGTATTTT,CATKGRESDTQYF
NA,TRBJ2-7,NA,TRBV28,TGTGCCACCACCCTCAGGGCCCCCCCCTACGAGCAGTACTTC,CATTLRAPPYEQYF
few,TRBJ2-7,NA,TRBV27,TGTGCCAGCAGACCGGGTGTGGGGGGCTACGAGCAGTACTTC,CASRPGVGGYEQYF
NA,TRBJ2-7,NA,TRBV7-9,TGTGCCAGCAGCTTAGGCAGGGTAGGCGAGCAGTACTTC,CASSLGRVGEQYF
NA,TRBJ2-5,NA,TRBV6-1,TGTGCCAGCAGTGAATCGGGGGCGCGGGAGACCCAGTACTTC,CASSESGARETQYF
NA,TRBJ2-7,NA,TRBV11-2,TGTGCCAGCAGCTACCTCCTGGGGTCGGTAGCCTACGAGCAGTACTTC,CASSYLLGSVAYEQYF
NA,TRBJ1-5,NA,TRBV7-9,TGTGCCAGCAGCACGGCGGGCAGGGGTCAGCCCCAGCATTTT,CASSTAGRGQPQHF
NA,TRBJ2-4,NA,TRBV9,TGTGCCAGCAGCGCCGAGAGCGGGTACCTAGCCAAAAACATTCAGTACTTC,CASSAESGYLAKNIQYF